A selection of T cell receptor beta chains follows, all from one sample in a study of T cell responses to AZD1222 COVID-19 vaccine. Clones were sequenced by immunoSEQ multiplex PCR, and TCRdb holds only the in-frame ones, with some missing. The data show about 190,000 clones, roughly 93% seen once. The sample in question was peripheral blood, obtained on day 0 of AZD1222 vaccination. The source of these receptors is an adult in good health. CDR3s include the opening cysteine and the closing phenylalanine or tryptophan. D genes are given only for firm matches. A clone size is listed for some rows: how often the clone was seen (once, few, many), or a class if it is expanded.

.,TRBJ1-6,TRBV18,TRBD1,CASSPLRDREVNSPLHF,TGTGCCAGCTCACCGCTCCGGGACAGGGAGGTTAATTCACCCCTCCACTTT
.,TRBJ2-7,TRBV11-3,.,CASSFNSYEQYF,TGTGCCAGCAGCTTCAACAGCTACGAGCAGTACTTC
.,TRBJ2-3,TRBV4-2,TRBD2,CASSQDRSGGVFPDTQYF,TGTGCCAGCAGCCAAGATCGAAGCGGGGGGGTATTCCCAGATACGCAGTATTTT
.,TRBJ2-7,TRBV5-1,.,CASSLAGNSYEQYF,TGCGCCAGCAGCTTAGCGGGCAACTCCTACGAGCAGTACTTC
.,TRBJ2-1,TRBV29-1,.,CSVELRISYNEQFF,TGCAGCGTTGAACTTCGCATTTCCTACAATGAGCAGTTCTTC
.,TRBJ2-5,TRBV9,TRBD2,CASSGLRGGRSQETQYF,TGTGCCAGCAGCGGCCTAAGGGGCGGGAGAAGCCAAGAGACCCAGTACTTC
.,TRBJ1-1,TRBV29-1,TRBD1,CSAGQGAMDTEAFF,TGCAGCGCAGGACAGGGGGCAATGGACACTGAAGCTTTCTTT
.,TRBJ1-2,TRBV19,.,CASSIGQQTYGYTF,TGTGCCAGTAGTATAGGGCAACAGACCTATGGCTACACCTTC
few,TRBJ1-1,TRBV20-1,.,CSASNGIMNTEAFF,TGCAGTGCTAGTAACGGCATCATGAACACTGAAGCTTTCTTT
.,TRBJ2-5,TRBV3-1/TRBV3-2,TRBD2,CASSQEGNRGVETQYF,TGTGCCAGCAGCCAAGAAGGGAATCGGGGGGTGGAGACCCAGTACTTC
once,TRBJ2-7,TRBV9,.,CASSVEEGLYYEQYF,TGTGCCAGCAGCGTAGAGGAGGGGTTGTACTATGAGCAGTACTTC
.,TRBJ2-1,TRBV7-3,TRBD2,CASSPAGGSYNEQFF,TGTGCCAGCAGTCCCGCGGGGGGATCTTACAATGAGCAGTTCTTC
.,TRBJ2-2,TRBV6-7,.,CASSGLTLTGELFF,TGTGCCAGCAGTGGTCTGACCCTCACCGGGGAGCTGTTTTTT
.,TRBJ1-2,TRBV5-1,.,CASSLPTTGYGYTF,TGCGCCAGCAGCTTGCCCACAACTGGCTATGGCTACACCTTC
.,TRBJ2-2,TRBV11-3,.,CASSRGQGLAGTGELFF,TGTGCCAGCAGCCGGGGACAGGGATTAGCGGGAACGGGGGAGCTGTTTTTT
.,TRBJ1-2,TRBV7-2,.,CASSLWGGANYGYTF,TGTGCCAGCAGCTTATGGGGCGGCGCTAACTATGGCTACACCTTC
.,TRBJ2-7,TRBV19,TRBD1,CASSMGQGGYEQYF,TGTGCCAGTAGTATGGGACAGGGTGGCTACGAGCAGTACTTC
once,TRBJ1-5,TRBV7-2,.,CASSLGVGMAQPQHF,TGTGCCAGCAGCTTAGGGGTGGGGATGGCTCAGCCCCAGCATTTT
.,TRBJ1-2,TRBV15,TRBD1,CATSRAGGDGYTF,TGTGCCACCAGCAGAGCAGGGGGCGATGGCTACACCTTC
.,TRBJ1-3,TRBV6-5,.,CASGDSKYSGNTIYF,TGTGCCAGCGGCGACAGCAAATACTCTGGAAACACCATATATTTT
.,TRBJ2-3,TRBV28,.,CASSPGTVTDTQYF,TGTGCCAGCAGCCCGGGTACGGTCACAGATACGCAGTATTTT
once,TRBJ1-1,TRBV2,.,CASGGVGGTEAFF,TGTGCCAGCGGTGGTGTTGGGGGCACTGAAGCTTTCTTT
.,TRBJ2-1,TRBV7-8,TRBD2,CASSLTFGLAGTYNEQFF,TGTGCCAGCAGCTTAACCTTCGGACTAGCGGGCACCTACAATGAGCAGTTCTTC
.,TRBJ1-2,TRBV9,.,CASSPTTGRNYGYTF,TGTGCCAGCAGCCCCACGACAGGACGAAACTATGGCTACACCTTC
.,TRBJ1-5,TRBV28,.,CASSQLGRSNQPQHF,TGTGCCAGCAGTCAACTGGGACGGTCCAATCAGCCCCAGCATTTT
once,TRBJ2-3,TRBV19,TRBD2,CASSRRLGLAGVRDTQYF,TGTGCCAGTAGTAGGCGTCTTGGCCTAGCGGGAGTTAGGGATACGCAGTATTTT
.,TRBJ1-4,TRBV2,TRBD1,CASSSTGGVVKLFF,TGTGCCAGCAGTTCCACAGGGGGAGTTGTAAAACTGTTTTTT
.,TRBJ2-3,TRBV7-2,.,CASSLGPWPDTQYF,TGTGCCAGCAGCTTAGGCCCCTGGCCAGATACGCAGTATTTT
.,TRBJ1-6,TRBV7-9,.,CASSSPGESGNSPLHF,TGTGCCAGCAGCTCCCCAGGGGAGAGTGGAAATTCACCCCTCCACTTT
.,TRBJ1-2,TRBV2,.,CASTKKRDTTPTVGYTF,TGTGCCAGTACAAAAAAGCGGGACACCACTCCGACGGTTGGCTACACCTTC
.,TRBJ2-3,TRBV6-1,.,CASSDQTGDTDTQYF,TGTGCCAGCAGTGACCAGACAGGAGACACAGATACGCAGTATTTT
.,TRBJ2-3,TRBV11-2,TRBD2,CASSLAGGLEADTQYF,TGTGCCAGCAGCTTAGCGGGAGGGCTGGAAGCAGATACGCAGTATTTT
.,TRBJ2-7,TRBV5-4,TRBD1,CASSLGQGLDEQYF,TGTGCCAGCAGCTTGGGACAGGGCTTGGACGAGCAGTACTTC
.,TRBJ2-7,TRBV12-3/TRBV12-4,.,CASSFPFNEQYF,TGTGCCAGCAGTTTTCCCTTTAACGAGCAGTACTTC
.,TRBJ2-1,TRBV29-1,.,CSVEGGGREQFF,TGCAGCGTTGAAGGGGGTGGACGTGAGCAGTTCTTC
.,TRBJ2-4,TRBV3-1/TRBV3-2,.,CASSQDRALGNIQYF,TGTGCCAGCAGCCAAGACAGGGCCCTGGGAAACATTCAGTACTTC
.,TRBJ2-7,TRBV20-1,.,CSASSGAPYEQYF,TGCAGTGCTAGTTCCGGGGCTCCCTACGAGCAGTACTTC
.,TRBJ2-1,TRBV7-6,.,CASSLGTLEGDEQFF,TGTGCCAGCAGCTTAGGGACATTGGAAGGGGATGAGCAGTTCTTC
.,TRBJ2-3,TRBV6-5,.,CASSSPSGSTDTQYF,TGTGCCAGCAGCTCACCAAGCGGGAGCACAGATACGCAGTATTTT
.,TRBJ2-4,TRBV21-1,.,CASSTNEGPAKNIQYF,TGTGCCAGCAGCACAAATGAAGGTCCAGCCAAAAACATTCAGTACTTC